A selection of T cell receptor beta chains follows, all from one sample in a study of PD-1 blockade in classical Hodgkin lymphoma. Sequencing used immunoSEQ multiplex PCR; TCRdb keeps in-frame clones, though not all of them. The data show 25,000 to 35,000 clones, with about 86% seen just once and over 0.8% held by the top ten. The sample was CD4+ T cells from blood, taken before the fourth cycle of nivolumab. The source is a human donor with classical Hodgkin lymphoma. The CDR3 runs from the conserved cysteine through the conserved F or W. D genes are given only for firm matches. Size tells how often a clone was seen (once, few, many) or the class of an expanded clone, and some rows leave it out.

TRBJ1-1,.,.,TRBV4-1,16,CASSQEDSYMNTEAFF,TGCGCCAGCAGCCAAGAGGACAGCTACATGAACACTGAAGCTTTCTTT
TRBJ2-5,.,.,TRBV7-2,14,CASSRQGGTETQYF,TGTGCCAGCAGTCGCCAGGGCGGGACGGAGACCCAGTACTTC
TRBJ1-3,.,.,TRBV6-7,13,CANLPEWGNTIYF,TGTGCCAATTTACCCGAGTGGGGAAACACCATATATTTT
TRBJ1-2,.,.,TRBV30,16,CAWSRTPGRSNYGYTF,TGTGCCTGGAGTCGAACCCCCGGACGGAGTAACTATGGCTACACCTTC
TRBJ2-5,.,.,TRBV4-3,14,CASSQQGYQETQYF,TGCGCCAGCAGCCAACAGGGGTACCAAGAGACCCAGTACTTC
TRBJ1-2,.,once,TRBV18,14,CASSPPPDLYGYTF,TGTGCCAGCTCACCACCGCCGGACCTCTATGGCTACACCTTC
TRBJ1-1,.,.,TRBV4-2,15,CASSQLTGTPTEAFF,TGTGCCAGCAGCCAACTAACCGGGACACCTACTGAAGCTTTCTTT
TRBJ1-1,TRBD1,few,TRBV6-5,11,CASSRTGIAFF,TGTGCCAGCAGCAGGACAGGGATAGCTTTCTTT
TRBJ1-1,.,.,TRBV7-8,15,CASSLGGNMNTEAFF,TGTGCCAGCAGCTTAGGAGGGAACATGAACACTGAAGCTTTCTTT
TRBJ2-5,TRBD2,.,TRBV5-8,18,CASSFGFFVGGSQETQYF,TGTGCCAGCAGCTTTGGGTTCTTTGTGGGGGGGTCTCAAGAGACCCAGTACTTC
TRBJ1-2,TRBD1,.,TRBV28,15,CASSFGTDSNYGYTF,TGTGCCAGCAGTTTTGGGACAGATTCTAACTATGGCTACACCTTC
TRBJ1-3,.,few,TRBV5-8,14,CASSLGGSGNTIYF,TGTGCCAGCAGCTTGGGAGGGTCTGGAAACACCATATATTTT
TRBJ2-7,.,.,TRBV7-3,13,CASSFSRGREQYF,TGTGCCAGCAGCTTTTCCAGGGGTCGGGAGCAGTACTTC
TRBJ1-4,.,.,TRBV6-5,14,CASSYFREGEKLFF,TGTGCCAGCAGTTACTTCAGGGAGGGGGAAAAACTGTTTTTT
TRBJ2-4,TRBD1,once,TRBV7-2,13,CASSVDRDDIQYF,TGTGCCAGCAGCGTGGACAGGGATGACATTCAGTACTTC
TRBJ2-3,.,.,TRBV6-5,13,CASRDTRLDTQYF,TGTGCCAGCAGGGACACTCGATTGGATACGCAGTATTTT
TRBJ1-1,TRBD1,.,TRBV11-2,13,CASSPQGFAEAFF,TGTGCCAGCAGCCCACAGGGGTTTGCTGAAGCTTTCTTT
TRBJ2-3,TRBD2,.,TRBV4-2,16,CASSLTGGGDADTQYF,TGTGCCAGCAGCCTCACCGGCGGGGGGGACGCAGATACGCAGTATTTT
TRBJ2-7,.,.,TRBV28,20,CASRPDWWGRPSQGKYEQYF,TGTGCCAGCAGGCCTGATTGGTGGGGCAGACCAAGTCAGGGAAAGTACGAGCAGTACTTC
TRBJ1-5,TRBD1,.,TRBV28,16,CASSLVGQGEAQPQHF,TGTGCCAGCAGTTTAGTGGGACAGGGAGAGGCTCAGCCCCAGCATTTT
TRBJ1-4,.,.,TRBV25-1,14,CASSESIEDEKLFF,TGTGCCAGCAGTGAATCAATAGAGGATGAAAAACTGTTTTTT
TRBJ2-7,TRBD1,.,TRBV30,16,CAWRMRQGAFHYEQYF,TGTGCCTGGAGAATGAGACAGGGGGCTTTTCACTACGAGCAGTACTTC
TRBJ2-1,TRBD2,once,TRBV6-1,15,CASTWTSGAYNEQFF,TGTGCCAGCACCTGGACTAGCGGAGCCTACAATGAGCAGTTCTTC
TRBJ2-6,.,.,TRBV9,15,CASSVGSAGANVLTF,TGTGCCAGCAGCGTAGGTAGTGCTGGGGCCAACGTCCTGACTTTC
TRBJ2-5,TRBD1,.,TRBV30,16,CAWNRWGQGPRETQYF,TGTGCCTGGAACAGATGGGGACAGGGGCCGCGAGAGACCCAGTACTTC
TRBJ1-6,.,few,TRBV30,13,CAWSVSLGSPLHF,TGTGCCTGGAGTGTAAGCCTGGGTTCACCCCTCCACTTT
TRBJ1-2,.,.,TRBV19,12,CASSRTYHGYTF,TGTGCCAGTAGTCGGACATACCATGGCTACACCTTC
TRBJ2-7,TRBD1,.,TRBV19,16,CASSSKKGQKSYEQYF,TGTGCCAGTAGCTCAAAAAAGGGACAGAAATCCTACGAGCAGTACTTC
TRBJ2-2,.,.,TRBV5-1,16,CASSLEVGGPPGELFF,TGCGCCAGCAGCTTGGAAGTGGGGGGGCCCCCCGGGGAGCTGTTTTTT
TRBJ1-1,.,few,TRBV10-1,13,CASSGAGNTEAFF,TGCGCCAGCAGCGGCGCGGGGAACACTGAAGCTTTCTTT
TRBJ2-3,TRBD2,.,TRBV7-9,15,CASSYGTSGGGTQYF,TGTGCCAGCAGCTACGGGACTAGCGGGGGAGGTACGCAGTATTTT
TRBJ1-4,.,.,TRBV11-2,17,CASSLRQGWVPNEKLFF,TGTGCCAGCAGCCTACGTCAGGGTTGGGTCCCTAATGAAAAACTGTTTTTT
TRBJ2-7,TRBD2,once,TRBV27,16,CASSLPRGRDVHEQYF,TGTGCCAGCAGTTTACCCCGGGGGAGGGACGTCCACGAGCAGTACTTC
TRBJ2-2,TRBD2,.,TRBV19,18,CASSISGLAGGPPGELFF,TGTGCCAGTAGTATAAGTGGGCTAGCGGGGGGGCCACCCGGGGAGCTGTTTTTT
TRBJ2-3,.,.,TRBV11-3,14,CASSPAAGTDTQYF,TGTGCCAGCAGCCCCGCCGCCGGCACAGATACGCAGTATTTT
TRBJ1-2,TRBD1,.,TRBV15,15,CATSRDAGGTYGYTF,TGTGCCACCAGCAGAGACGCAGGGGGCACCTATGGCTACACCTTC
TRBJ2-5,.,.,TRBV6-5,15,CASSPRLGGGETQYF,TGTGCCAGCAGTCCAAGACTAGGGGGCGGTGAGACCCAGTACTTC
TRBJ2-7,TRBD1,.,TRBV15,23,CATSRDLFSPKAATGTGKNEQYF,TGTGCCACCAGCAGAGATCTTTTCTCACCCAAGGCCGCGACCGGGACAGGGAAGAACGAGCAGTACTTC
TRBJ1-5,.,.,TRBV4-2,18,CASSSQVGFGGPNQPQHF,TGTGCCAGCAGTAGCCAGGTTGGTTTTGGGGGTCCTAATCAGCCCCAGCATTTT
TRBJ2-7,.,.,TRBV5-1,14,CASSLAAFSYEQYF,TGCGCCAGCAGCTTGGCGGCCTTCTCCTACGAGCAGTACTTC
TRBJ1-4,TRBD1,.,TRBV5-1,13,CASSLEDREKLFF,TGCGCCAGCAGCTTGGAGGACAGGGAAAAACTGTTTTTT
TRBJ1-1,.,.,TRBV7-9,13,CASSPSGNTEAFF,TGTGCCAGCAGCCCCTCTGGGAACACTGAAGCTTTCTTT
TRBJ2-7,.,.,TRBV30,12,CAWRGGGYEQYF,TGTGCCTGGAGGGGGGGCGGCTACGAGCAGTACTTC
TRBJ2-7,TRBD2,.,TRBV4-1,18,CASSQDNDPGTSGYEQYF,TGCGCCAGCAGCCAAGATAATGACCCCGGGACTAGTGGCTACGAGCAGTACTTC
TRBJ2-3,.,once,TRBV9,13,CASSPQWVDTQYF,TGTGCCAGCAGCCCCCAATGGGTGGATACGCAGTATTTT
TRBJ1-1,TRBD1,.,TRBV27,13,CASSPGQHTEAFF,TGTGCCAGCAGTCCGGGACAGCACACTGAAGCTTTCTTT
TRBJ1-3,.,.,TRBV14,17,CASSQDMVSKSGNTIYF,TGTGCCAGCAGCCAAGATATGGTGTCCAAGTCTGGAAACACCATATATTTT
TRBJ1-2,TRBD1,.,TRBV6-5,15,CASSPRTGAHYGYTF,TGTGCCAGCAGTCCGAGGACAGGGGCCCACTATGGCTACACCTTC
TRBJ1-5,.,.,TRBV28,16,CASSLGSAYSNQPQHF,TGTGCCAGCAGTTTAGGCTCTGCTTATAGCAATCAGCCCCAGCATTTT
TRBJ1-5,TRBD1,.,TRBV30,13,CAWSVDRAQPQHF,TGTGCCTGGAGCGTAGACAGGGCTCAGCCCCAGCATTTT
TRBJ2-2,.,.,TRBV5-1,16,CASSLVQGSNTGELFF,TGCGCCAGCAGCTTGGTCCAGGGGTCGAACACCGGGGAGCTGTTTTTT
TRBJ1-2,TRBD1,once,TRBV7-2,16,CASSPRDRGRFYGYTF,TGTGCCAGCAGCCCCCGGGACAGGGGGCGCTTCTATGGCTACACCTTC
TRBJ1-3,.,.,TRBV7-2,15,CASSPLTSSGNTIYF,TGTGCCAGCAGCCCCCTGACAAGCTCTGGAAACACCATATATTTT
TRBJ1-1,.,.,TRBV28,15,CASSSPGHLNTEAFF,TGTGCCAGCAGTTCTCCCGGACACTTGAACACTGAAGCTTTCTTT
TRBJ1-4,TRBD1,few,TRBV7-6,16,CASSLAGGTGNEKLFF,TGTGCCAGCAGCTTAGCTGGAGGGACAGGGAATGAAAAACTGTTTTTT
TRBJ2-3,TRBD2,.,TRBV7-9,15,CASSLRLAGTDTQYF,TGTGCCAGCAGCTTACGACTAGCGGGGACAGATACGCAGTATTTT
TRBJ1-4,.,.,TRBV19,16,CASSGRQATWGGKLFF,TGTGCCAGTAGTGGGCGCCAGGCAACTTGGGGCGGGAAACTGTTTTTT
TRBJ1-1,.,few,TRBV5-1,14,CASSLVTGNTEAFF,TGCGCCAGCAGCTTGGTTACGGGGAACACTGAAGCTTTCTTT
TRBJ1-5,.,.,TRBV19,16,CASSSSFAGEVQPQHF,TGTGCCAGTAGTTCCTCCTTCGCCGGGGAGGTTCAGCCCCAGCATTTT
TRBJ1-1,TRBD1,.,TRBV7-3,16,CASSLGGQGDSTEAFF,TGTGCCAGCAGCTTAGGGGGACAGGGTGATTCCACTGAAGCTTTCTTT